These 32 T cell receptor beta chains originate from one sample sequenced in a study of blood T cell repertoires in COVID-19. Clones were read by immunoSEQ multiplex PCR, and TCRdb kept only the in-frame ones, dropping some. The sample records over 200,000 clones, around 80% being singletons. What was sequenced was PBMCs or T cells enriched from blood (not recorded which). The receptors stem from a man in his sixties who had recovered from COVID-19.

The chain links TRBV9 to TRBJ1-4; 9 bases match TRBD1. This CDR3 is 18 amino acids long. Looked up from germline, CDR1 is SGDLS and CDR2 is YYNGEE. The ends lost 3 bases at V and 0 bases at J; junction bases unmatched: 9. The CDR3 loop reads CASSARPGQGPTNEKLFF. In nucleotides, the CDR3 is TGTGCCAGCAGCGCCCGACCGGGACAGGGACCAACTAATGAAAAACTGTTTTTT. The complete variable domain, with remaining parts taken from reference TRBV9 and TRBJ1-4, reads DSGVTQTPKHLITATGQRVTLRCSPRSGDLSVYWYQQSLDQGLQFLIQYYNGEERAKGNILERFSAQQFPDLHSELNLSSLELGDSALYFCASSARPGQGPTNEKLFFGSGTQLSVL.

The CDR3 DNA sequence: TGTGCCAGCAGTGGGGACATTAATGAAAAACTGTTTTTT. Its protein product is CASSGDINEKLFF. V usage is TRBV2 and J usage is TRBJ1-4; D is perhaps TRBD1 (6 bases). The CDR3 is 13 residues long. CDR1 is SNHLY and CDR2 is FYNNEI in the germline V gene. Trimming shortened V by 4 bases and J by 4 bases, and 7 bases separated the two germline ends.

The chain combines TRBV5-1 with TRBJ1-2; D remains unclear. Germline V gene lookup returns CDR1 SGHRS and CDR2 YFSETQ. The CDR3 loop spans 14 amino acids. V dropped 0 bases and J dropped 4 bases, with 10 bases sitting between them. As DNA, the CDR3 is TGCGCCAGCAGCTTGGACAGCCAAATCTATGGCTACACCTTC. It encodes CASSLDSQIYGYTF.

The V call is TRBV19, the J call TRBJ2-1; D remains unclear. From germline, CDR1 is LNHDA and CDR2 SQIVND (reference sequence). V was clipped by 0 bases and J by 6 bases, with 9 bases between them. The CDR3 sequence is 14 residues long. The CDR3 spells CASSIDEQFNEQFF. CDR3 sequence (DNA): TGTGCCAGTAGTATAGATGAACAGTTCAATGAGCAGTTCTTC.

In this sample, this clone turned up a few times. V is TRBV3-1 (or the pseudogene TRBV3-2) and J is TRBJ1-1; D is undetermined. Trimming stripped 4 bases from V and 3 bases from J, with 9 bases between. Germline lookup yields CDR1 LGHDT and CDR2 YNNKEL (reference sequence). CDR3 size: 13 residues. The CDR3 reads CASSRRDDTEAFF. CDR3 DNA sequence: TGTGCCAGCAGCCGAAGAGATGACACTGAAGCTTTCTTT.

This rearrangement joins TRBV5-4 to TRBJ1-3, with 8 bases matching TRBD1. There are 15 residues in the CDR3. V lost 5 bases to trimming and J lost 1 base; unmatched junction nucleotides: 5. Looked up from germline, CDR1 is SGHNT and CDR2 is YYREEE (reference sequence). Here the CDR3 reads CASSIQGVSGNTIYF. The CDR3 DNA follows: TGTGCCAGCAGTATACAGGGGGTTTCTGGAAACACCATATATTTT.

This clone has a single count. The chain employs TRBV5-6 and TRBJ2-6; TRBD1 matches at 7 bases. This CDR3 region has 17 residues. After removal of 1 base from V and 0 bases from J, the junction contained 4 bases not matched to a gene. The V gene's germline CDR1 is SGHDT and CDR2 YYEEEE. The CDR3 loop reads CASSLTGAPSGANVLTF. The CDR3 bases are TGTGCCAGCAGCTTGACAGGGGCCCCCTCTGGGGCCAACGTCCTGACTTTC.

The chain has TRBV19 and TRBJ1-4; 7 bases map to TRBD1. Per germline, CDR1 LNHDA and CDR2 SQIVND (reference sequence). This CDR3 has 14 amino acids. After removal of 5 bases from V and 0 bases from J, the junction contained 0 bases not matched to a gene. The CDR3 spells CASSDRATNEKLFF. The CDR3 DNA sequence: TGTGCCAGTAGTGACAGGGCAACTAATGAAAAACTGTTTTTT.

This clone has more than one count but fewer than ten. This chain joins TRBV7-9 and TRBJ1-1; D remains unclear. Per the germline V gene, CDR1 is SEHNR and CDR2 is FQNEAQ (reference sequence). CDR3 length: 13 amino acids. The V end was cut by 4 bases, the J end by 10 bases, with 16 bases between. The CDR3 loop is CASSSRGRQAAFF. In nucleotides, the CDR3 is TGTGCCAGCAGCTCCCGAGGGCGCCAGGCAGCTTTCTTT.

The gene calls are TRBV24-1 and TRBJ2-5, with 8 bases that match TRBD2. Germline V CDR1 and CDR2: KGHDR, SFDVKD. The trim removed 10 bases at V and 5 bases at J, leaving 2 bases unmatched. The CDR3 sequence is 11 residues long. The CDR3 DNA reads TGTGCCACAGCGGGGGAGGAGACCCAGTACTTC. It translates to CATAGEETQYF.

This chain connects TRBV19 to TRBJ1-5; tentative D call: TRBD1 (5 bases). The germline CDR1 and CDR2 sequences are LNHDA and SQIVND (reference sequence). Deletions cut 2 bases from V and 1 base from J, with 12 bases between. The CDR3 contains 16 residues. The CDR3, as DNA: TGTGCCAGTAGTATACGGCAGGGAACAAGCAATCAGCCCCAGCATTTT. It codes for CASSIRQGTSNQPQHF.

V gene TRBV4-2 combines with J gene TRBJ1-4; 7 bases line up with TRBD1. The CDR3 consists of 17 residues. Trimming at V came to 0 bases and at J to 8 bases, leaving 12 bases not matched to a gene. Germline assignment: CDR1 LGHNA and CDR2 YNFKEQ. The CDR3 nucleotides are TGTGCCAGCAGCCAAGATTTCGAGACAGGGAGTAGGGAAAAACTGTTTTTT. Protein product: CASSQDFETGSREKLFF.

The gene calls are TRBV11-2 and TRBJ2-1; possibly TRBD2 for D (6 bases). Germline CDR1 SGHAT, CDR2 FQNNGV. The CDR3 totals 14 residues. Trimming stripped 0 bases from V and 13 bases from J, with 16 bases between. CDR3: CASSLDDSGIKQFF. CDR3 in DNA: TGTGCCAGCAGCTTAGACGATAGCGGAATAAAACAGTTCTTC.

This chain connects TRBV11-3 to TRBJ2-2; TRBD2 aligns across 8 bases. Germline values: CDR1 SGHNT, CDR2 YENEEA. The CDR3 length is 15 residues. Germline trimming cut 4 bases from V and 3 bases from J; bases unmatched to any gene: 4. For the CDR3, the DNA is TGTGCCAGCAGCTCCGGGGGGGGACACACCGGGGAGCTGTTTTTT. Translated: CASSSGGGHTGELFF.

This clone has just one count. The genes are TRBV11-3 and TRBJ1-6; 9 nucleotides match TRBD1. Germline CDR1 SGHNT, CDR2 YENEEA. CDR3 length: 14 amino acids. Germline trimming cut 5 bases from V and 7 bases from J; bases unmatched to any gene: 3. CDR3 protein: CASSTGGQNSPLHF. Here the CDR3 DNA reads TGTGCCAGCAGCACAGGGGGCCAAAATTCACCCCTCCACTTT.

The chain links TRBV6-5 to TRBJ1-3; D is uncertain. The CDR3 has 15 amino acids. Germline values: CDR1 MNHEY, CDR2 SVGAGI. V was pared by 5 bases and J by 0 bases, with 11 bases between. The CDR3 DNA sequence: TGTGCCAGCAGTAAACAGTCGAGCTCTGGAAACACCATATATTTT. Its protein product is CASSKQSSSGNTIYF.

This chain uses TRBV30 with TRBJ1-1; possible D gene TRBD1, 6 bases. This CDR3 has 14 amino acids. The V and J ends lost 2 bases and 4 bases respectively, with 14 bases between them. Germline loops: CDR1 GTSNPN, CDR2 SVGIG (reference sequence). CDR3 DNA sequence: TGTGCCTGGAGTTACAGGGTCGGTGTCACTGAAGCTTTCTTT. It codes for CAWSYRVGVTEAFF.

The CDR3, as DNA: TGTGCCAGCAGCTTAGTTAGCGGGGGAATCACAGATACGCAGTATTTT. Translation gives CASSLVSGGITDTQYF. This chain links TRBV7-2 with TRBJ2-3; 9 bases fit TRBD2. The V gene end was trimmed by 1 base and the J gene end by 2 bases; junction bases not matched to a gene: 4. CDR3 size: 16 residues. Germline CDR1 SGHTA, CDR2 FQGNSA. The variable domain in full, completed from reference TRBV7-2 and TRBJ2-3, reads GAGVSQSPSNKVTEKGKDVELRCDPISGHTALYWYRQSLGQGLEFLIYFQGNSAPDKSGLPSDRFSAERTGGSVSTLTIQRTQQEDSAVYLCASSLVSGGITDTQYFGPGTRLTVL.

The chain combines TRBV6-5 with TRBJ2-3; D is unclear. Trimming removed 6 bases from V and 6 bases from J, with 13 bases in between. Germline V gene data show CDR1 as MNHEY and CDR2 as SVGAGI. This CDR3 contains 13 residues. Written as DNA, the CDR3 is TGTGCCAGCAGGATAGAGGCGAGGGATACGCAGTATTTT. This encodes CASRIEARDTQYF.

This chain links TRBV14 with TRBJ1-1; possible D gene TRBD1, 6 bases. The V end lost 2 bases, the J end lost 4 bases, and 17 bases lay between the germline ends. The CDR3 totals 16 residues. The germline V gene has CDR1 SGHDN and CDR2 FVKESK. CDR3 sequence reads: CASSQWPRGAGTEAFF. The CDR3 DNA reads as TGTGCCAGCAGCCAATGGCCCCGGGGGGCGGGCACTGAAGCTTTCTTT.

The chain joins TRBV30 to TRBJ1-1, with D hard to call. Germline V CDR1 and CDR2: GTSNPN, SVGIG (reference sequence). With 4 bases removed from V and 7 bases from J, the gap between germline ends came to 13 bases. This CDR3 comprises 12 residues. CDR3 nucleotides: TGTGCCTGGAAGCCCGGTTATGGTGAAGCTTTCTTT. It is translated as CAWKPGYGEAFF.

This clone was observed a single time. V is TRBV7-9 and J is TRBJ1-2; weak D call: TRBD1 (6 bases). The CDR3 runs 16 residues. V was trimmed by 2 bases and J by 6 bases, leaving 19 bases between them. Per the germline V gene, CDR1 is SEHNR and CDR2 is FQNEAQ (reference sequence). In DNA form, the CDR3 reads TGTGCCAGCAGCTTACGTTCTCGGACAGACTCCCATGGCTACACCTTC. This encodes CASSLRSRTDSHGYTF.

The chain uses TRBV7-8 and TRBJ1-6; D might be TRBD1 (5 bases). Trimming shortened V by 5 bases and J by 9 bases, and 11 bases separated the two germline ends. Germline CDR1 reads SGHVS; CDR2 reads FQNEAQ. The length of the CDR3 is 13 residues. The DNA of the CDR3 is TGTGCCAGCAGCCCCACCAGGGCTTCACCCCTCCACTTT. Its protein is CASSPTRASPLHF. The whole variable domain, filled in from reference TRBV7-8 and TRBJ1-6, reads GAGVSQSPRYKVAKRGQDVALRCDPISGHVSLFWYQQALGQGPEFLTYFQNEAQLDKSGLPSDRFFAERPEGSVSTLKIQRTQQEDSAVYLCASSPTRASPLHFGNGTRLTVT.

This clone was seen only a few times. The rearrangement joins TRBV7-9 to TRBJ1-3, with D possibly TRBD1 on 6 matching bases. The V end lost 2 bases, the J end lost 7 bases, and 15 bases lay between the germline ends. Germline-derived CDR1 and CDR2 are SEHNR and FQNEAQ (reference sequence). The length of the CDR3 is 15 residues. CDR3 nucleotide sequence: TGTGCCAGCAGCTTAATGGACAGCTTTGGTAACACCATATATTTT. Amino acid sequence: CASSLMDSFGNTIYF.

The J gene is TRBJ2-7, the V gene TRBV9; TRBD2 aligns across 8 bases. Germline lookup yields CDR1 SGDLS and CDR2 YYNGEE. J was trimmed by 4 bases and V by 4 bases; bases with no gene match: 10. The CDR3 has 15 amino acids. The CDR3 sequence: CASSIGVTSVYEQYF. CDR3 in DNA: TGTGCCAGCAGCATAGGGGTGACTAGCGTATACGAGCAGTACTTC.

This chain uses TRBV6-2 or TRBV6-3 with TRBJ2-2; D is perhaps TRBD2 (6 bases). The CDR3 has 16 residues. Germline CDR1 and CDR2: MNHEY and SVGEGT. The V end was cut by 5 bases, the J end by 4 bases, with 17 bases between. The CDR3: CASSTLHRGGTGELFF. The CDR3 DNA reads TGTGCCAGCAGTACCTTGCATAGGGGAGGCACCGGGGAGCTGTTTTTT.

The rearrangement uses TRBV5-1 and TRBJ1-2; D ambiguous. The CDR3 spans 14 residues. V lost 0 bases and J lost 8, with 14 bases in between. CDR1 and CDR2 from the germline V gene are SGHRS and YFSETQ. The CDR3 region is CASSLAGGYNGYTF. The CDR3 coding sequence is TGCGCCAGCAGCTTGGCAGGAGGGTATAACGGCTACACCTTC.

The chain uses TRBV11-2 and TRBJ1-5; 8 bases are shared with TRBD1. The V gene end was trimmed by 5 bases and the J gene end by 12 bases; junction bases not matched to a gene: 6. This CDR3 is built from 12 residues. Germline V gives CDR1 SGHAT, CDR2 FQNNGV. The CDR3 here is CASSANRGFQHF. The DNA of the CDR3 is TGTGCCAGCAGCGCGAACAGGGGGTTCCAGCATTTT.

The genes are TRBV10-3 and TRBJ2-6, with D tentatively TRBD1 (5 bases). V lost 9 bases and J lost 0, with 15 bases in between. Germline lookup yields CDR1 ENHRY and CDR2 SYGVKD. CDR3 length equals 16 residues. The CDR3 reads CAIKGRDNSGANVLTF. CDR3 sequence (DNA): TGTGCCATTAAGGGCAGGGATAACTCTGGGGCCAACGTCCTGACTTTC.

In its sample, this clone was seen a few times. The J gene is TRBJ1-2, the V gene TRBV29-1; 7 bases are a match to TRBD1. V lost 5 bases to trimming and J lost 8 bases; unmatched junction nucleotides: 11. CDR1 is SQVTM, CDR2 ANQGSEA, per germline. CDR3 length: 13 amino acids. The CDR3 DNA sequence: TGCAGCGTTATACGGACAGGTTCGGAAGGCTACACCTTC. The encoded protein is CSVIRTGSEGYTF.

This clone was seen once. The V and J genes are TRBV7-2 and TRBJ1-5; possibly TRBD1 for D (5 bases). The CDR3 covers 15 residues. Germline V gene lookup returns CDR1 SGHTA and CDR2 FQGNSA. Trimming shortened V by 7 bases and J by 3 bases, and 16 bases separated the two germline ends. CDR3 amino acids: CASNYGGGDNQPQHF. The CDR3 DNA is TGTGCCAGCAACTATGGGGGAGGGGACAATCAGCCCCAGCATTTT.

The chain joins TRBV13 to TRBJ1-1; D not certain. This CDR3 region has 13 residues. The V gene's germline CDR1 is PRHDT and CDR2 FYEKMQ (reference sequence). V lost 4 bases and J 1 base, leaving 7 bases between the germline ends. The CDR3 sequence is CASSSRENTEAFF. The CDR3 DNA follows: TGTGCCAGCAGCTCCCGAGAGAACACTGAAGCTTTCTTT.